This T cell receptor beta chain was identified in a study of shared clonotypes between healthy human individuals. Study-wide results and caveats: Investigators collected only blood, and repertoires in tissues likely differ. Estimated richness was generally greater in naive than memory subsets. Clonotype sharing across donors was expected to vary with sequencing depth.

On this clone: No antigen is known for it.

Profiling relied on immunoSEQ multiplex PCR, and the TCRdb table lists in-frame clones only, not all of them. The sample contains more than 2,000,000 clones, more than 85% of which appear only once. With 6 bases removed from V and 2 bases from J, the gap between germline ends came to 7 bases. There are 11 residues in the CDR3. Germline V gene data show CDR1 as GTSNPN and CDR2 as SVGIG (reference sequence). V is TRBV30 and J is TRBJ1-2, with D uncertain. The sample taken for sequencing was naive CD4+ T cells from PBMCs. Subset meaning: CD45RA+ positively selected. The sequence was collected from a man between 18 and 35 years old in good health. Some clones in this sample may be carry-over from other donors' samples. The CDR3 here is CACEKNYGYTF. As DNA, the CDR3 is TGTGCCTGCGAGAAGAACTATGGCTACACCTTC.